Reported below is one T cell receptor beta chain. Other DNA sequences within the sample encode an identical CDR3. Germline V gene data show CDR1 as MGHRA and CDR2 as YSYEKL. With V trimmed by 4 bases and J by 5 bases, 7 bases remained unmatched. This CDR3 comprises 15 residues. This entry belongs to a study of blood T cell repertoires in COVID-19. Across the whole study: The samples span acute and convalescent COVID-19 from the United States, Italy and Spain. The cDNA or gDNA used as material had been derived from T cells, B-cell-depleted T cells, or PBMCs.

Under the authors' procedure: From reference gene primer amplification, estimates of nucleated cell counts were derived. Sequenced by immunoSEQ multiplex PCR; TCRdb stores in-frame clones only, minus some. V and J calls and clone size are as listed in that table; D and trimming were resolved from the DNA. Of some 210,000 clones in the sample, around 80% were seen once. Sequencing used peripheral blood. The TCR originated in a man between 50 and 59 years old with active or convalescent COVID-19. This chain uses TRBV4-1 with TRBJ1-2; 10 bases fit TRBD1. The chain's CDR3 is CASSPRDRGLYGYTF. The CDR3 DNA is TGCGCCAGCAGCCCCCGGGACAGGGGACTATATGGCTACACCTTC.